This T cell receptor (beta chain) derives from a study of blood T cell repertoires in COVID-19 (dated by TCRdb to the early 2020s). For the wider study: Collaborator samples came from the United States, Italy and Spain and covered acute and convalescent phases of COVID-19. Samples were obtained from the ongoing ImmuneRACE study (first 160 participants) and from over a thousand subjects provided by 6 global collaborators. Subjects who had been exposed to COVID-19, were actively infected with it, or had recovered from it provided the deeply sampled blood TCRbeta repertoires that made up the dataset. The material from the prospective study consisted of cDNA or gDNA derived from T cells, B-cell-depleted T cells, or PBMCs. A freely available public database, intended as a resource for researchers studying the immune response to SARS-CoV-2, is where the repertoires were released. The sample metadata nearly always contained a de-identified subject ID, COVID-19 status, age in years and sex. Where available, HLA class I and class II types were taken from metadata supplied by the sample provider and were not determined by assay-based typing.

Each collaborating institution followed its own protocols to collect whole blood in K2EDTA tubes. For TCRbeta analysis, collaborator samples were shipped as frozen whole blood, as isolated PBMCs, or as DNA extracted from either sample type. On the study overall, not on this receptor specifically: The quantity of clinical and demographic metadata differed by source and by participant and was supplied without curation.

Concerning this clone: Its antigen is currently not known. No much larger clonotype is one base removed from it; base qualities were not supplied. Other DNA sequences in the same sample also yield this CDR3.

TCRbeta CDR3 regions were amplified from genomic DNA using the immunoSEQ Assay, a bias-controlled multiplex PCR. For the original study's pipeline: Within the assay, amplification of reference gene primers was used to estimate how many nucleated cells each sample contained. To quantify the absolute abundance of each unique TCRbeta CDR3 rearrangement, sequence reads were collapsed and filtered. For each sample, productive Simpson clonality was calculated as the square root of Simpson's diversity index over productive rearrangements. The source is immuneACCESS, and TCRdb retained only in-frame sequences with V and J called. Part of the clones is not carried over; for the studies checked, unresolved V genes explain less than half of this, and the remainder is unexplained. V, J and clone size are taken as reported in that table, and D and trimming were inferred from the DNA itself. The sample profile shows under 85,000 clones; approximately 80% of them were found once. Of the sample, approximately 5.8% is held by the ten largest clones.

The TCR comes from a man between 60 and 75 years old with active or convalescent COVID-19. The sample taken for sequencing was peripheral blood.

The CDR3: CAWSRGGNTEAFF. The bases are TGTGCCTGGTCGAGGGGGGGGAACACTGAAGCTTTCTTT. The rearrangement combines TRBV30 with TRBJ1-1; a tentative D match to TRBD1 spans 6 bases. The V and J ends are trimmed by 5 bases and 1 base, leaving 11 bases between them. CDR1 and CDR2, per the germline V gene (reference sequence), are GTSNPN and SVGIG. CDR3 length: 13 amino acids, cysteine to phenylalanine. Just CDR3 DNA is preserved here, 39 bases in frame from base 1. Joined to the reference TRBV30 and TRBJ1-1 proteins, this CDR3 gives the full variable domain: SQTIHQWPATLVQPVGSPLSLECTVEGTSNPNLYWYRQAAGRGLQLLFYSVGIGQISSEVPQNLSASRPQDRQFILSSKKLLLSDSGFYLCAWSRGGNTEAFFGQGTRLTVV.